A single sample is the source of the 27 T cell receptor beta chains below, sequenced in a study of CD4 T cells in relation to SARS-CoV-2 and coronaviruses. Antigens of these TCRs are unknown. Profiling relied on immunoSEQ multiplex PCR, and the TCRdb table lists in-frame clones only, not all of them. Seen here are more than 15,000 clones, 82% observed once, and the top ten hold around 29%. Before the COVID-19 pandemic, during about 2010-2019, CD4+ T cells were taken from unexposed donors. CD4+ T cells were isolated from the cells after around eleven days of culture. The sequenced sample was CD4+ T cells from PBMCs, cultured in vitro. These receptors were obtained from a human donor in good health.

The chain recombines TRBV5-1 with TRBJ2-5; TRBD1 aligns across 9 bases. Trimming at V came to 5 bases and at J to 1 base, leaving 0 bases not matched to a gene. The CDR3 has 13 amino acids. Germline assignment: CDR1 SGHRS and CDR2 YFSETQ. CDR3 bases: TGCGCCAGCAGGGACAGGGGCCAAGAGACCCAGTACTTC. Its protein product is CASRDRGQETQYF.

V gene TRBV3-1 (or the pseudogene TRBV3-2) combines with J gene TRBJ1-1; D unclear. Trimming took 0 bases from V and 0 from J, leaving 2 bases between them. CDR3 size: 13 residues. From germline, CDR1 is LGHDT and CDR2 YNNKEL (reference sequence). CDR3 nucleotide sequence: TGTGCCAGCAGCCAAGACCTGAACACTGAAGCTTTCTTT. The encoded protein is CASSQDLNTEAFF.

This clone occurred a few times. This chain connects TRBV5-4 to TRBJ1-6; D ambiguous. The CDR3 length is 14 residues. The ends were cut back, 0 bases at V and 6 bases at J, with 7 bases in the middle. From germline, CDR1 is SGHNT and CDR2 YYREEE (reference sequence). CDR3 in DNA: TGTGCCAGCAGCTTGGAGCAGCTTAATTCACCCCTCCACTTT. Translation: CASSLEQLNSPLHF.

The rearrangement uses TRBV3-1 (or the pseudogene TRBV3-2) and TRBJ2-7, with 8 bases lining up with TRBD2. Germline loops: CDR1 LGHDT, CDR2 YNNKEL (reference sequence). The junction had 8 bases not matched to a gene; V was cut back by 7 bases and J by 6 bases. The CDR3 has 13 residues. CDR3 nucleotides: TGTGCCAGCACCTTTAGCGGGATGGCCGAGCAGTACTTC. This gives the protein CASTFSGMAEQYF.

This clone has just one count. V is TRBV19 and J is TRBJ1-1; 9 bases fit TRBD1. The CDR3 contains 16 residues. Germline CDR1 reads LNHDA; CDR2 reads SQIVND (reference sequence). With 5 bases clipped from V and 4 bases from J, the junction kept 11 bases outside the gene matches. As DNA, the CDR3 is TGTGCCAGTAGTTCAGGACAGGGGCCCCCACCCACTGAAGCTTTCTTT. Amino acid sequence: CASSSGQGPPPTEAFF.

This clone was counted once. The chain joins TRBV24-1 to TRBJ2-1; TRBD2 is a possible D gene (5 bases). V was shortened by 5 bases and J by 6 bases, with 7 bases between the two germline ends. CDR1 is KGHDR, CDR2 SFDVKD, per germline. The CDR3 covers 12 residues. The CDR3 sequence: CATSAGINEQFF. CDR3 nucleotide sequence: TGTGCCACCAGTGCGGGAATCAATGAGCAGTTCTTC.

The chain links TRBV7-2 to TRBJ1-2; weak D call: TRBD1 (5 bases). This CDR3 contains 14 residues. CDR1 and CDR2 (germline): SGHTA, FQGNSA. Trimming took off 2 bases at V and 6 bases at J, with 13 bases between the two ends. The CDR3 DNA sequence: TGTGCCAGCAGCTTACCCGGAGTACAGGATGGCTACACCTTC. As protein: CASSLPGVQDGYTF.

In its sample, this clone was seen a few times. V and J are TRBV6-5 and TRBJ1-6; D is undetermined. Germline assignment: CDR1 MNHEY and CDR2 SVGAGI. The length of the CDR3 is 15 residues. Trimming pared 5 bases from V and 4 bases from J, leaving 12 bases between. CDR3 protein: CASSPGRVYNSPLHF. The CDR3 DNA sequence: TGTGCCAGCAGTCCAGGACGGGTTTATAATTCACCCCTCCACTTT.

The chain employs TRBV5-1 and TRBJ2-7; 8 nucleotides line up with TRBD1. The CDR3 spans 13 residues. Germline V gives CDR1 SGHRS, CDR2 YFSETQ. Trimming took 8 bases from V and 1 from J; bases not matched to a gene: 5. The CDR3 here is CASGQGDSYEQYF. For the CDR3, the DNA is TGCGCCAGTGGACAGGGCGATTCCTACGAGCAGTACTTC.

V gene TRBV12-3 or TRBV12-4 combines with J gene TRBJ1-4; D is undetermined. V gave up 5 bases and J gave up 5 bases, with 9 bases separating them. This CDR3 is 13 amino acids long. The CDR3 region has the DNA TGTGCCAGCAGTGGGAGAGAGAATGAAAAACTGTTTTTT. It is translated as CASSGRENEKLFF.

This chain joins TRBV5-1 and TRBJ2-3, with 8 bases matching TRBD1. V lost 7 bases and J lost 0; bases outside the gene matches: 7. Germline-derived CDR1 and CDR2 are SGHRS and YFSETQ. The CDR3 is 15 amino acids. In DNA form, the CDR3 reads TGCGCCAGCGATCCGGGACAGGTCAGCACAGATACGCAGTATTTT. Encoded protein: CASDPGQVSTDTQYF.

The chain employs TRBV6-5 and TRBJ1-2, with a possible D match to TRBD1 (6 bases). Germline values: CDR1 MNHEY, CDR2 SVGAGI. The CDR3 totals 13 residues. Trimming left V 0 bases short and J 6 bases short, with 8 bases between. For the CDR3, the DNA is TGTGCCAGCAGTTACTCTAGGGGGAATGGCTACACCTTC. Protein sequence: CASSYSRGNGYTF.

This chain links TRBV6-1 with TRBJ2-7; D uncertain. Germline values: CDR1 MNHNS, CDR2 SASEGT. The CDR3 has 18 amino acids. Between the trimmed V and J ends, which lost 4 bases and 2 bases, there was a span of 24 bases. The CDR3 protein is CASSALTPGLDVAYEQYF. The CDR3 nucleotides are TGTGCCAGCAGTGCTTTGACCCCGGGTTTAGACGTCGCCTACGAGCAGTACTTC.

The V gene is TRBV10-3, the J gene TRBJ1-6; TRBD1 agrees at 9 bases. V gave up 1 base and J gave up 10 bases; unmatched junction bases: 5. From germline, CDR1 is ENHRY and CDR2 SYGVKD. The CDR3 is 15 amino acids. CDR3 sequence reads: CAISELGTGQSPLHF. The CDR3 DNA reads TGTGCCATCAGTGAGTTGGGGACAGGGCAATCACCCCTCCACTTT.

This clone was seen more than once but under ten times. The rearrangement links TRBV5-4 to TRBJ1-4; 7 nucleotides agree with TRBD1. Per the germline V gene, CDR1 is SGHNT and CDR2 is YYREEE (reference sequence). This CDR3 contains 14 residues. J gave up 6 bases and V 1 base, and 3 bases lay outside the gene matches. The CDR3, as DNA: TGTGCCAGCAGCTTGACAGGGGCGGATGAAAAACTGTTTTTT. Translation: CASSLTGADEKLFF.

The rearrangement joins TRBV5-1 to TRBJ2-5; D might be TRBD1 (6 bases). Trimming removed 0 bases at V and 0 bases at J, with 9 bases between. Germline V gene sequence: CDR1 SGHRS, CDR2 YFSETQ. The CDR3 has 15 residues. Here the CDR3 reads CASSLVPGDQETQYF. DNA for the CDR3: TGCGCCAGCAGCTTGGTGCCAGGGGACCAAGAGACCCAGTACTTC.

The chain recombines TRBV11-2 with TRBJ1-4, with 10 bases identical to TRBD1. Germline V gene lookup returns CDR1 SGHAT and CDR2 FQNNGV. V lost 5 bases and J lost 9; bases outside the gene matches: 6. The CDR3 spans 14 residues. The chain's CDR3 is CASSEGTGVQKLFF. Written as DNA, the CDR3 is TGTGCCAGCAGCGAGGGGACAGGGGTTCAAAAACTGTTTTTT. Looking up the rest from reference TRBV11-2 and TRBJ1-4 gives the full variable domain: EAGVAQSPRYKIIEKRQSVAFWCNPISGHATLYWYQQILGQGPKLLIQFQNNGVVDDSQLPKDRFSAERLKGVDSTLKIQPAKLEDSAVYLCASSEGTGVQKLFFGSGTQLSVL.

This clone turned up a few times. V and J are TRBV4-3 and TRBJ2-3; D may be TRBD1 (5 bases). CDR1 and CDR2 from the germline V gene are LGHNA and YSLEER. This CDR3 contains 15 residues. V lost 2 bases and J lost 2, with 11 bases in between. The CDR3 region has the DNA TGCGCCAGCAGCCAAAAAGGACACAACACAGATACGCAGTATTTT. Amino acid sequence: CASSQKGHNTDTQYF.

The CDR3 region has the DNA TGTGCCAGTAAGACACTAGCGGGGGCCTCAGATACGCAGTATTTT. This codes for CASKTLAGASDTQYF. The rearrangement links TRBV19 to TRBJ2-3, with 11 bases fitting TRBD2. The CDR3 is 15 residues long. Germline CDR1 is LNHDA and CDR2 is SQIVND (reference sequence). Trimming took 7 bases from V and 4 from J; bases not matched to a gene: 7.

The chain is built from TRBV6-5 and TRBJ2-7; TRBD1 agrees at 9 bases. CDR1 and CDR2 from the germline V gene are MNHEY and SVGAGI. The ends lost 4 bases at V and 0 bases at J; junction bases unmatched: 4. The CDR3 contains 15 residues. CDR3 sequence: CASSSGTGFSYEQYF. CDR3 in DNA: TGTGCCAGCAGTTCCGGGACAGGGTTCTCCTACGAGCAGTACTTC.

This chain joins TRBV5-8 and TRBJ2-3; unclear D gene. Per germline, CDR1 SGHTS and CDR2 YDEGEE. The length of the CDR3 is 16 residues. Between the trimmed V and J ends, which lost 0 bases and 0 bases, there was a span of 11 bases. DNA of the CDR3: TGTGCCAGCAGCTTGGCTGGGATATCTAGCACAGATACGCAGTATTTT. Protein product: CASSLAGISSTDTQYF.

This clone was picked up a small number of times. The chain employs TRBV4-2 and TRBJ2-2; D unresolved. V was cut by 0 bases and J by 4 bases, with 6 bases left in between. From germline, CDR1 is LGHNA and CDR2 YNFKEQ. This CDR3 comprises 14 residues. The CDR3 nucleotides read TGTGCCAGCAGCCAAGATTGGGGCACCGGGGAGCTGTTTTTT. It is translated as CASSQDWGTGELFF.

CDR3 loop: CASSFSGSTDTQYF. In DNA, the CDR3 is TGTGCCAGCAGCTTTAGCGGGAGCACAGATACGCAGTATTTT. V gene TRBV5-4 combines with J gene TRBJ2-3; TRBD2 agrees at 7 bases. The CDR3 runs to 14 residues. Germline V gene lookup returns CDR1 SGHNT and CDR2 YYREEE (reference sequence). Trimming at V came to 2 bases and at J to 0 bases, leaving 0 bases not matched to a gene.

The chain recombines TRBV6-5 with TRBJ2-4; maybe TRBD1 (5 bases). This CDR3 has 13 residues. Germline CDR1 and CDR2: MNHEY and SVGAGI. Deletions cut 7 bases from V and 6 bases from J, with 13 bases between. CDR3 nucleotides: TGTGCCAGCACCCCAGACAGTAGAAACATTCAGTACTTC. Its protein is CASTPDSRNIQYF.

This chain joins TRBV2 and TRBJ2-7; 9 bases fit TRBD1. This CDR3 has 14 residues. V shed 6 bases, J shed 4 bases, and the junction held 7 bases outside the gene matches. Germline-derived CDR1 and CDR2 are SNHLY and FYNNEI. The CDR3 loop reads CASRDRGGVYEQYF. The CDR3, as DNA: TGTGCCAGCAGGGACAGGGGAGGCGTTTACGAGCAGTACTTC.

The chain carries TRBV5-8 and TRBJ2-1; D unclear. Between the trimmed V and J ends, which lost 2 bases and 7 bases, there was a span of 13 bases. This CDR3 spans 14 amino acids. Per germline, CDR1 SGHTS and CDR2 YDEGEE. CDR3 sequence: CASSFSQVENEQFF. CDR3 DNA sequence: TGTGCCAGCAGCTTTTCCCAGGTAGAGAATGAGCAGTTCTTC.

The chain has TRBV4-3 and TRBJ2-5, with 9 bases identical to TRBD2. The length of the CDR3 is 16 residues. In germline, CDR1 is LGHNA, CDR2 YSLEER. V was clipped by 0 bases and J by 5 bases; unmatched bases: 7. The CDR3 spells CASSQDGSGRLETQYF. CDR3 nucleotide sequence: TGCGCCAGCAGCCAAGATGGTAGCGGGAGACTCGAGACCCAGTACTTC.